The 6 T cell receptor beta chains in this list originate from one sample, sequenced in a study of T cell responses to AZD1222 COVID-19 vaccine. The assay was immunoSEQ multiplex PCR, and TCRdb's table has in-frame clones only and misses some. The sample yields about 90,000 clones, about 90% seen once. The starting material was peripheral blood, obtained on day 0 of MenACWY control vaccination. The receptors come from an adult in good health.

The genes are TRBV5-1 and TRBJ2-3; D gene unclear. Germline CDR1 is SGHRS and CDR2 is YFSETQ. V was shortened by 0 bases and J by 2 bases, with 10 bases between the two germline ends. The CDR3 is made up of 15 amino acids. The CDR3 sequence is CASSLAESPTDTQYF. In nucleotides, the CDR3 is TGCGCCAGCAGCTTGGCCGAATCCCCCACAGATACGCAGTATTTT.

This clone was observed a handful of times. CDR3 loop: CASSWEVVGSPLHF. The CDR3 nucleotides are TGTGCCAGCAGCTGGGAAGTCGTGGGTTCACCCCTCCACTTT. V and J are TRBV7-9 and TRBJ1-6, with D unresolved. The ends were cut back, 4 bases at V and 9 bases at J, with 13 bases in the middle. This CDR3 has 14 residues. CDR1 SEHNR and CDR2 FQNEAQ come from the germline V gene (reference sequence).

V usage is TRBV19 and J usage is TRBJ1-1, with a tentative D call TRBD1 (5 bases). Germline-derived CDR1 and CDR2 are LNHDA and SQIVND (reference sequence). V was pared by 7 bases and J by 11 bases, with 14 bases between. The CDR3 is 11 residues long. The CDR3 nucleotides are TGTGCCAGTACCCGGGGCCCGGGGGCTTTCTTT. Translation gives CASTRGPGAFF.

V and J are TRBV5-1 and TRBJ2-3, with no clear D. The V end was cut by 0 bases, the J end by 0 bases, with 11 bases between. CDR1 is SGHRS, CDR2 YFSETQ, per germline. The CDR3 extends over 16 amino acids. CDR3 DNA: TGCGCCAGCAGCTTGGGGGCTATGGCTAGCACAGATACGCAGTATTTT. Protein sequence: CASSLGAMASTDTQYF.

This clone appeared a few times. The genes are TRBV6-5 and TRBJ2-5; TRBD2 matches at 15 bases. The CDR3 covers 15 residues. Trimming cost V 6 bases and J 6 bases; bases outside gene matches: 5. Germline V gene lookup returns CDR1 MNHEY and CDR2 SVGAGI. The DNA for the CDR3 is TGTGCCAGCAGCCCCGGACTAGCGGGGGGGAAGACCCAGTACTTC. This encodes CASSPGLAGGKTQYF.

The V call is TRBV4-2, the J call TRBJ2-7; D may correspond to TRBD1 or TRBD2 (5 bases each). V lost 4 bases and J lost 7, with 20 bases in between. The CDR3 runs 15 residues. Germline lookup yields CDR1 LGHNA and CDR2 YNFKEQ. The CDR3 DNA follows: TGTGCCAGCAGCCCACCTCGCGCCCGGGACGGTGAGCAGTACTTC. It translates to CASSPPRARDGEQYF.